The present TCR beta chain was sequenced within a study of blood T cells in healthy people across ages. Notes on the study in general: PBMCs went unsorted, and a conclusive naive versus antigen-experienced comparison was therefore prevented. Diversity estimated from one million T cells was considered an underestimate.

Germline V gene data show CDR1 as LNHDA and CDR2 as SQIVND (reference sequence). This CDR3 has 13 residues. V was pared by 5 bases and J by 5 bases, with 13 bases between. A J-beta primer mix and a sample-barcoded 5' primer were used in a second PCR of about 6 to 12 cycles. TCRdb passed the 5' RACE reads through MiXCR, listing each CDR3 protein once. The sample contains 790,000 or so distinct CDR3 sequences, 35% to 50% of which appear only once. About this clonotype itself: Antigen: not known.

This chain connects TRBV19 to TRBJ2-7, with D perhaps assigned TRBD1 or TRBD2 (5 bases each). The receptor was isolated from a man of 80 years or more in good health. The material sequenced was blood. The CDR3 coding sequence is TGTGCCAGTAGTCTGGGACGGGGCCACGAGCAGTACTTC. Encoded protein: CASSLGRGHEQYF.